This is a list of T cell receptor beta chains from one sample in a study of blood T cell repertoires in COVID-19. Repertoires were generated with immunoSEQ multiplex PCR, while TCRdb's copy carries only in-frame clones and drops some. Among 150,000 to 200,000 clones listed, 82% were seen once. Sequencing was done on a sample of peripheral blood. These receptors came from a woman aged 70-85 years with acute or convalescent COVID-19. Both conserved end residues are trimmed from each CDR3.

TRBV5-6	TRBJ1-1	10	ASSFGQVEAF
TRBV9	TRBJ2-4	15	ASSASQTILAKNIQY
TRBV19	TRBJ2-7	15	ASGGSLASGETYEQY
TRBV10-3	TRBJ1-2	12	AISDPDRTFGYT
TRBV28	TRBJ2-1	14	ASSSTGGRSYNEQF
TRBV2	TRBJ2-1	13	ATALGQGAGNEQF
TRBV14	TRBJ1-2	13	ASSQVTGQNYGYT
TRBV6-5	TRBJ1-4	11	ASSGTGGEKLF
TRBV4-1	TRBJ1-1	10	ASSQPRDYVS
TRBV6-4	TRBJ2-1	15	ASSPTGSLLSYNEQF
TRBV11-3	TRBJ1-1	11	ASSFDRGTEAF
TRBV2	TRBJ1-1	13	ASRETGTPNTEAF
TRBV27	TRBJ2-7	12	ASSPQGNSYEQY
TRBV18	TRBJ2-1	11	ASSPGQDNEQF
TRBV4-3	TRBJ2-2	15	ASSQDGAGVNTGELF
TRBV12-1	TRBJ1-3	18	ASSPFGTPNNGFSGNTIY
TRBV7-9	TRBJ2-3	15	ASSLGLAGGATDTQY
TRBV27	TRBJ2-1	14	ASSLVPAGPYNEQF
TRBV7-9	TRBJ2-1	11	ASSVLQVDEQF
TRBV29-1	TRBJ1-2	13	SVDQGGQGNYGYT
TRBV7-8	TRBJ2-1	13	ASSSSSGSYNEQF
TRBV5-1	TRBJ1-1	13	ASSLDWGQTGEAF
TRBV18	TRBJ1-3	13	ASSPAVSSGNTIY
TRBV6-4	TRBJ1-2	11	ASSAEGGHGYT
TRBV18	TRBJ1-3	11	ASSQRGLNTIY
TRBV3-1/TRBV3-2	TRBJ1-4	12	ASSRTGSNEKLF
TRBV18	TRBJ2-2	16	ASSPVVTAGLTTGELF
TRBV27	TRBJ1-4	13	ASSGRTGGNEKLF
TRBV10-3	TRBJ2-5	11	AIAWDYQETQY
TRBV29-1	TRBJ2-2	14	SVEGPLAGRTGELF
TRBV4-2	TRBJ1-4	12	ASSQGQPNEKLF
TRBV9	TRBJ2-3	12	ASSVGLAGNTQY
TRBV7-3	TRBJ2-1	13	ASSPVRGGRNEQF
TRBV19	TRBJ2-7	10	ASSIRGHEQY
TRBV7-2	TRBJ2-3	14	ASSLVGGGPSDTQY
TRBV20-1	TRBJ2-7	11	SASLDRGLEQY
TRBV7-2	TRBJ2-7	14	ASSFASGGGPYEQY
TRBV27	TRBJ2-7	11	AIRRGGSYEQY
TRBV28	TRBJ2-7	12	ASSLGSGNHEQY
TRBV19	TRBJ1-2	13	ASSALGTGVYGYT
TRBV3-1/TRBV3-2	TRBJ2-1	14	ASSQPGLAGEYEQF
TRBV28	TRBJ1-6	15	ASSFATGGRWNSPLH
TRBV5-5	TRBJ1-1	12	ASSSDRGNTEAF
TRBV6-5	TRBJ1-2	11	ASSQDRDYGYT
TRBV6-5	TRBJ1-1	11	ASSVGGDTEAF
TRBV19	TRBJ2-5	11	ASSTRAWETQY
TRBV3-1/TRBV3-2	TRBJ1-1	14	ASSQDTQKSNTEAF
TRBV4-2	TRBJ2-5	13	ASSQERQGEETQY
TRBV5-4	TRBJ2-5	10	ASSSGGETQY
TRBV6-2/TRBV6-3	TRBJ1-2	12	ASSDYLEVNGYT
TRBV2	TRBJ1-2	13	ASKTAGDGYSGYT
TRBV5-1	TRBJ2-5	15	ASSRTGGDSLSGTQY
TRBV18	TRBJ2-3	15	ASSPQTSGVSTDTQY
TRBV7-8	TRBJ2-7	11	ASSYSGSYEQY
TRBV7-2	TRBJ1-1	13	ASSLEPGLDTEAF
TRBV29-1	TRBJ2-7	13	SVGGIRTGLYEQY
TRBV7-8	TRBJ1-5	13	ASSPGSRGNQPQH
TRBV19	TRBJ1-1	13	ASSPRGDMNTEAF
TRBV11-2	TRBJ2-5	14	ASSNGLAGMVETQY